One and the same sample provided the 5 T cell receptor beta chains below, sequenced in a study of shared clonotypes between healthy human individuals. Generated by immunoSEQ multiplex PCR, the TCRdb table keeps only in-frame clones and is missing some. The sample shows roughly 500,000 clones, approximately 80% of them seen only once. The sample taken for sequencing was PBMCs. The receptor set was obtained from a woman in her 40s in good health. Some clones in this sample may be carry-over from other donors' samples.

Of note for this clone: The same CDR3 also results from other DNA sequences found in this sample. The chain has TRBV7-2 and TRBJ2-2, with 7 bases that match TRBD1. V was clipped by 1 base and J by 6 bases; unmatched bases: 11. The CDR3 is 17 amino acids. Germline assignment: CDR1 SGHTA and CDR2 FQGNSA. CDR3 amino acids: CASSLVRQGAGSGELFF. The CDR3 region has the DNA TGTGCCAGCAGCTTAGTAAGACAGGGAGCTGGTTCCGGGGAGCTGTTTTTT.

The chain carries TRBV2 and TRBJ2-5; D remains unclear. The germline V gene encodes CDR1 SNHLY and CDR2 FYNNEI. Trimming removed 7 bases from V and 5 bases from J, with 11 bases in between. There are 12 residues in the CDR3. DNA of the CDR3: TGTGCCAGCACCCTGGCGTCGGAGACCCAGTACTTC. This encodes CASTLASETQYF.

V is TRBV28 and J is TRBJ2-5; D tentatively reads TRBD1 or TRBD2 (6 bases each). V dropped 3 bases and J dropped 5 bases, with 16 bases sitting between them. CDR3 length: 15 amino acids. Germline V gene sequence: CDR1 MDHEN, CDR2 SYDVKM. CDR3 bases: TGTGCCAGCAGTTTTGCCCGGGGGCGGTCGGAGACCCAGTACTTC. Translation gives CASSFARGRSETQYF.

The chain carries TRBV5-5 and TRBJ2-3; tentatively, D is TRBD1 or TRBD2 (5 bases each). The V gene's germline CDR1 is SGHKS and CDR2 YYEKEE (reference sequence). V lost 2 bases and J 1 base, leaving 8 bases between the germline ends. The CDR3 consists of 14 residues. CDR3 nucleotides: TGTGCCAGCAGCTTCGGGGCAGGCACAGATACGCAGTATTTT. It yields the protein CASSFGAGTDTQYF.

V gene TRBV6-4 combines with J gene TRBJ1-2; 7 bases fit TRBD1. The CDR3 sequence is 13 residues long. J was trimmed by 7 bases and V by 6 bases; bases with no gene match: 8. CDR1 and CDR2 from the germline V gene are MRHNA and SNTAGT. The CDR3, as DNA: TGTGCCAGCAGCGCAGAACAGGGGCTTGGCTACACCTTC. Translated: CASSAEQGLGYTF.